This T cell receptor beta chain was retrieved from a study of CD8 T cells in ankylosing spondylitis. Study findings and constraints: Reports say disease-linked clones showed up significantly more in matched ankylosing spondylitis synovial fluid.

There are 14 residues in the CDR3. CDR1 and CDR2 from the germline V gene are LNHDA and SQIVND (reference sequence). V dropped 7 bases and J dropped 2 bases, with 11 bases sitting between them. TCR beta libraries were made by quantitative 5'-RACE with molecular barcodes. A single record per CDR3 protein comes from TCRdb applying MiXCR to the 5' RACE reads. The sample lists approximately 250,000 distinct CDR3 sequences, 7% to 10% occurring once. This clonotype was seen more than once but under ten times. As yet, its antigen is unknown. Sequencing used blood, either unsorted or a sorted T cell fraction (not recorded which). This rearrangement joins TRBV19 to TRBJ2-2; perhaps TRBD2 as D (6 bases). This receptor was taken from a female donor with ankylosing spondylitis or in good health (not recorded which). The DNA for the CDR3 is TGTGCCAGTACCGGGACTTTAAACACCGGGGAGCTGTTTTTT. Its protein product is CASTGTLNTGELFF.